Below are 14 T cell receptor beta chains sequenced from a single sample in a study of T cell changes during pregnancy in multiple sclerosis. TCRdb keeps only in-frame clones here, not all; method: immunoSEQ multiplex PCR. The sample gives about 68,000 clones, more than 90% of which show up once; over 2% is in the top ten. This specimen consisted of peripheral blood, obtained in the first trimester of pregnancy. The receptor source for this set is a female donor with multiple sclerosis, enrolled in a pregnancy study.

V gene TRBV5-8 combines with J gene TRBJ2-3; 14 positions match TRBD2. The CDR3 is 15 amino acids. With V trimmed by 4 bases and J by 5 bases, 3 bases remained unmatched. Germline CDR1 and CDR2: SGHTS and YDEGEE. The CDR3 spells CASSRGLAGVDTQYF. CDR3 DNA sequence: TGTGCCAGCAGCCGGGGACTAGCGGGAGTAGATACGCAGTATTTT.

This chain joins TRBV6-5 and TRBJ2-7; 8 nucleotides align to TRBD2. Losses at the gene ends were 8 bases for V and 3 bases for J; bases not matched to a gene: 6. This CDR3 has 13 amino acids. The germline V gene has CDR1 MNHEY and CDR2 SVGAGI. CDR3 protein: CASASGGDYEQYF. The CDR3 nucleotides read TGTGCCAGCGCAAGCGGGGGCGACTACGAGCAGTACTTC.

This chain joins TRBV28 and TRBJ1-2, with D possibly TRBD1 on 5 matching bases. Trimming pared 6 bases from V and 8 bases from J, leaving 13 bases between. The germline gives CDR1 MDHEN, CDR2 SYDVKM. CDR3 length: 12 amino acids. Here the CDR3 DNA reads TGTGCCAGCAGAGGGGTGTCGGCCGGCTACACCTTC. Protein: CASRGVSAGYTF.

About this clone itself: An end of the junction differs from the germline gene, which may be a read error. V and J are TRBV7-9 and TRBJ1-1, with D hard to call. Germline CDR1 SEHNR, CDR2 FQNEAQ (reference sequence). This CDR3 contains 11 residues. The CDR3 spells CASSLGRGLVF. Here the CDR3 DNA reads TGTGCCAGCAGCTTAGGCCGCGGTTTAGTCTTT.

J is TRBJ2-3 and V is TRBV10-3, with 10 bases identical to TRBD1. V trimming: 10 bases; J trimming: 4 bases; junction bases outside the gene matches: 11. CDR1 ENHRY and CDR2 SYGVKD come from the germline V gene. The CDR3 sequence is 15 residues long. CDR3 bases: TGTGCCACGGGGGACAGGGGACGAGGGGCAGATACGCAGTATTTT. Protein: CATGDRGRGADTQYF.

The rearrangement joins TRBV13 to TRBJ2-2; a possible D gene is TRBD1 (5 bases). V shed 5 bases and J shed 7 bases, with 23 bases lying between them. The CDR3 loop spans 17 amino acids. Germline V gene sequence: CDR1 PRHDT, CDR2 FYEKMQ (reference sequence). The CDR3 nucleotides read TGTGCCAGCAGCCCCCGCCCCGTAGACAGAACAAGCGGGGAGCTGTTTTTT. Its protein product is CASSPRPVDRTSGELFF. The whole variable domain, filled in from reference TRBV13 and TRBJ2-2, reads AAGVIQSPRHLIKEKRETATLKCYPIPRHDTVYWYQQGPGQDPQFLISFYEKMQSDKGSIPDRFSAQQFSDYHSELNMSSLELGDSALYFCASSPRPVDRTSGELFFGEGSRLTVL.

The chain is built from TRBV30 and TRBJ1-6, with 7 bases matching TRBD1. The CDR3 covers 15 residues. CDR1 and CDR2 from the germline V gene are GTSNPN and SVGIG (reference sequence). After removal of 4 bases from V and 7 bases from J, the junction contained 10 bases not matched to a gene. In DNA, the CDR3 is TGTGCCTGGACTCAAGACAGGGTGCGAAATTCACCCCTCCACTTT. The encoded protein is CAWTQDRVRNSPLHF.

This chain connects TRBV11-2 to TRBJ1-1; tentatively, D is TRBD1 (5 bases). This CDR3 has 15 amino acids. CDR1 is SGHAT, CDR2 FQNNGV, per germline. Trimming stripped 5 bases from V and 2 bases from J, with 15 bases between. The DNA of the CDR3 is TGTGCCAGCAGCCCGGACACTCTGGTTAACACTGAAGCTTTCTTT. Translation: CASSPDTLVNTEAFF.

The J gene is TRBJ1-1, the V gene TRBV6-6; tentatively, D is TRBD1 (6 bases). CDR1 MNHNY and CDR2 SVGAGI come from the germline V gene (reference sequence). The CDR3 contains 15 residues. Trimming shortened V by 2 bases and J by 6 bases, and 16 bases separated the two germline ends. DNA for the CDR3: TGTGCCAGCAGTTACCGGCCAGGGGAGGGTGCTGAAGCTTTCTTT. This gives the protein CASSYRPGEGAEAFF.

The V gene is TRBV7-2, the J gene TRBJ2-1; possible D gene TRBD2, 5 bases. Germline V gene sequence: CDR1 SGHTA, CDR2 FQGNSA. The CDR3 is made up of 11 amino acids. Trimming removed 4 bases at V and 10 bases at J, with 8 bases between. The CDR3, as DNA: TGTGCCAGCAGCTCACGAGGGGAGCAGTTCTTC. Translating it yields CASSSRGEQFF.

The CDR3 sequence is CASSERTYYGYTF. As DNA, the CDR3 is TGTGCCAGCAGTGAACGGACTTACTATGGCTACACCTTC. The chain employs TRBV2 and TRBJ1-2; unclear D gene. This CDR3 has 13 residues. Germline CDR1 reads SNHLY; CDR2 reads FYNNEI. Between the trimmed V and J ends, which lost 2 bases and 3 bases, there was a span of 7 bases.

The rearrangement joins TRBV5-1 to TRBJ2-1, with 9 bases that match TRBD1. Looked up from germline, CDR1 is SGHRS and CDR2 is YFSETQ. The junction had 13 bases not matched to a gene; V was cut back by 3 bases and J by 0 bases. The CDR3 spans 19 residues. The DNA for the CDR3 is TGCGCCAGCAGCTGGAGGCAGGGGACAGGGCCGAGCTCCTACAATGAGCAGTTCTTC. This sequence encodes CASSWRQGTGPSSYNEQFF.

V usage is TRBV5-1 and J usage is TRBJ2-7; 10 bases agree with TRBD2. The V and J ends lost 1 base and 1 base, in that order; junction bases with no gene match: 5. CDR1 is SGHRS and CDR2 is YFSETQ in the germline V gene. The CDR3 runs 16 residues. The CDR3 sequence: CASSLRTSGLSYEQYF. DNA of the CDR3: TGCGCCAGCAGCTTGAGGACTAGCGGACTTTCCTACGAGCAGTACTTC.

The chain couples TRBV10-3 to TRBJ2-1, with D possibly TRBD1 on 6 matching bases. Germline-derived CDR1 and CDR2 are ENHRY and SYGVKD. Trimming stripped 3 bases from V and 9 bases from J, with 12 bases between. The CDR3 contains 13 residues. The CDR3 region is CAISEGGISEQFF. CDR3 sequence (DNA): TGTGCCATCAGTGAAGGGGGAATCAGTGAGCAGTTCTTC.